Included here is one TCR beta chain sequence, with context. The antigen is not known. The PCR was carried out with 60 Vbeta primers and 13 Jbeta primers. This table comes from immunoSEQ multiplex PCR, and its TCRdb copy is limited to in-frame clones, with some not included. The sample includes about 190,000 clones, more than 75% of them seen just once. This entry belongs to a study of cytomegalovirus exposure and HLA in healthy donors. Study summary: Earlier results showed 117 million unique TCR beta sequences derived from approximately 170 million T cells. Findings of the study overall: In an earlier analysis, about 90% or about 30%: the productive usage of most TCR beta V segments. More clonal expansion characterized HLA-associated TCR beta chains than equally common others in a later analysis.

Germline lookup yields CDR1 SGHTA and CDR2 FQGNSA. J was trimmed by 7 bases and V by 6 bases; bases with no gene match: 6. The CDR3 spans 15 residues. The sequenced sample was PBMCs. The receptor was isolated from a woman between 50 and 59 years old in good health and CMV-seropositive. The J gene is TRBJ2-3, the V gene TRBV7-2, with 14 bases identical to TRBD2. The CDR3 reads CASSRLAGGLYTQYF. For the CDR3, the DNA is TGTGCCAGCAGTCGACTAGCGGGGGGGCTGTATACGCAGTATTTT.